This passage covers 27 T cell receptor beta chains from one sample sequenced in a study of cytomegalovirus exposure and HLA in healthy donors. A multiplex PCR was run with 60 Vbeta primers and 13 Jbeta primers. The data were produced by immunoSEQ multiplex PCR, yet TCRdb's version contains in-frame clones alone and is incomplete. The sample lists roughly 110,000 clones, over 60% seen once, with 8% to 10% in the top ten. The source material was PBMCs. These receptors all come from a young man in good health and CMV-seropositive.

This clone was observed a handful of times. The V and J genes are TRBV5-4 and TRBJ2-5; TRBD2 matches 11 bases. The CDR3 has 14 amino acids. V lost 3 bases, J lost 5 bases, and 3 bases stayed unmatched. The germline V gene encodes CDR1 SGHNT and CDR2 YYREEE (reference sequence). The CDR3 bases are TGTGCCAGCAGCTCCTTAGCGGGGGGGGAGACCCAGTACTTC. Protein: CASSSLAGGETQYF.

On this clone: Other DNA sequences within the sample encode an identical CDR3. The chain carries TRBV5-1 and TRBJ1-1; 9 bases match TRBD1. The V gene's germline CDR1 is SGHRS and CDR2 YFSETQ. CDR3 size: 15 residues. V lost 0 bases, J lost 4 bases, and 4 bases stayed unmatched. The CDR3 region is CASSLGDRGVTEAFF. The DNA for the CDR3 is TGCGCCAGCAGCTTGGGCGACAGGGGGGTCACTGAAGCTTTCTTT. The whole variable domain, remainder taken from reference TRBV5-1 and TRBJ1-1, is KAGVTQTPRYLIKTRGQQVTLSCSPISGHRSVSWYQQTPGQGLQFLFEYFSETQRNKGNFPGRFSGRQFSNSRSEMNVSTLELGDSALYLCASSLGDRGVTEAFFGQGTRLTVV.

This chain uses TRBV5-1 with TRBJ1-2, with 10 bases aligning to TRBD1. V trimming: 1 base; J trimming: 5 bases; junction bases outside the gene matches: 14. Germline CDR1 is SGHRS and CDR2 is YFSETQ. The CDR3 contains 18 residues. The DNA for the CDR3 is TGCGCCAGCAGCTTGATCCGGGACAGGGGCAGGGGTTGGTATGGCTACACCTTC. Translation: CASSLIRDRGRGWYGYTF.

This clone has a handful of counts. This chain connects TRBV6-5 to TRBJ2-5; D is perhaps TRBD2 (6 bases). CDR1 is MNHEY, CDR2 SVGAGI, per germline. The length of the CDR3 is 15 residues. V lost 5 bases and J 2 bases, leaving 15 bases between the germline ends. CDR3 protein: CASSPRWAGQETQYF. The CDR3 nucleotides read TGTGCCAGCAGTCCCCGGTGGGCGGGGCAAGAGACCCAGTACTTC.

This clone was observed once. The V and J genes are TRBV19 and TRBJ1-2; the D is unclear. Germline V gene data show CDR1 as LNHDA and CDR2 as SQIVND (reference sequence). The CDR3 consists of 17 residues. Trimming pared 1 base from V and 5 bases from J, leaving 20 bases between. The CDR3 sequence: CASSIASRGISRYGYTF. The DNA for the CDR3 is TGTGCCAGTAGTATAGCATCTCGGGGTATATCGCGTTATGGCTACACCTTC.

V gene TRBV7-2 combines with J gene TRBJ1-2, with TRBD1 identical over 8 bases. This CDR3 has 14 amino acids. V shed 5 bases and J 4 bases; nucleotides not matched to a gene: 6. The germline CDR1 and CDR2 sequences are SGHTA and FQGNSA. The CDR3 DNA follows: TGTGCCAGCAGCCCCGGGACAGGCGTCTATGGCTACACCTTC. Encoded protein: CASSPGTGVYGYTF.

The chain recombines TRBV21-1 with TRBJ1-2; the table's TRBD1 call for D was not verified on the DNA. TRBV21-1 is classified as a pseudogene. This CDR3 spans 14 amino acids. CDR3 DNA: TGTGCCAGCAGCGACGTACAGGGTGAGGGCGGCTACACCTTC. Its protein is CASSDVQGEGGYTF.

This chain links TRBV6-5 with TRBJ2-7; 8 bases line up with TRBD1. CDR1 MNHEY and CDR2 SVGAGI come from the germline V gene. The CDR3 loop spans 15 amino acids. The V gene end was trimmed by 3 bases and the J gene end by 4 bases; junction bases not matched to a gene: 8. CDR3 bases: TGTGCCAGCAGTTATAAACAGGGGGAAGGTTACGAGCAGTACTTC. Translating it yields CASSYKQGEGYEQYF.

The gene calls are TRBV5-4 and TRBJ2-3; D gene unclear. The germline V and J ends were trimmed by 4 bases and 5 bases, with 11 bases remaining between them. CDR1 and CDR2 (germline): SGHNT, YYREEE (reference sequence). The CDR3 sequence is 13 residues long. CDR3 DNA: TGTGCCAGCAGCAGTAGAGCAGGAGATACGCAGTATTTT. Translating it yields CASSSRAGDTQYF.

J is TRBJ1-6 and V is TRBV2; unclear D gene. Deletions cut 6 bases from V and 16 bases from J, with 19 bases between. From germline, CDR1 is SNHLY and CDR2 FYNNEI. The CDR3 contains 13 residues. CDR3 sequence: CASRGEAMSRLHF. DNA for the CDR3: TGTGCCAGCAGGGGAGAGGCAATGTCTCGTCTCCACTTT.

This clone was detected once. This chain uses TRBV29-1 with TRBJ2-7; TRBD2 aligns across 7 bases. The CDR3 runs to 13 residues. The V and J ends lost 7 bases and 7 bases, in that order; junction bases with no gene match: 13. Germline loops: CDR1 SQVTM, CDR2 ANQGSEA. CDR3 sequence (DNA): TGCAGCGCCGCCGGGGTGGGGGGGGGAGAGCAGTACGTC. Its translation is CSAAGVGGGEQYV.

This clone showed up just a few times. The rearrangement joins TRBV5-4 to TRBJ2-5; 7 positions match TRBD1. The CDR3 has 15 residues. CDR1 and CDR2 (germline): SGHNT, YYREEE (reference sequence). Trimming removed 2 bases from V and 1 base from J; junction bases left unmatched: 5. CDR3 in DNA: TGTGCCAGCAGCTTACCGGGACAGAGCCAAGAGACCCAGTACTTC. This encodes CASSLPGQSQETQYF. Variable domain in full (rest from reference TRBV5-4 and TRBJ2-5): ETGVTQSPTHLIKTRGQQVTLRCSSQSGHNTVSWYQQALGQGPQFIFQYYREEENGRGNFPPRFSGLQFPNYSSELNVNALELDDSALYLCASSLPGQSQETQYFGPGTRLLVL.

The chain joins TRBV7-2 to TRBJ2-2; 8 bases are shared with TRBD2. With V trimmed by 5 bases and J by 3 bases, 5 bases remained unmatched. CDR1 is SGHTA, CDR2 FQGNSA, per germline. The CDR3 length is 15 residues. The CDR3, as DNA: TGTGCCAGCAGCCTTAGCGGGGCCTACACCGGGGAGCTGTTTTTT. Protein: CASSLSGAYTGELFF.

In its sample, this clone was seen a few times. The gene calls are TRBV6-5 and TRBJ1-2; 8 bases match TRBD1. This CDR3 comprises 15 residues. Germline V gene sequence: CDR1 MNHEY, CDR2 SVGAGI. With 2 bases clipped from V and 2 bases from J, the junction kept 4 bases outside the gene matches. The CDR3 sequence: CASSYTRTGNYGYTF. In nucleotides, the CDR3 is TGTGCCAGCAGTTACACGCGGACAGGGAACTATGGCTACACCTTC.

The chain is built from TRBV2 and TRBJ1-6, with D maybe TRBD1 (5 bases). The V end lost 4 bases, the J end lost 9 bases, and 13 bases lay between the germline ends. CDR1 and CDR2 (germline): SNHLY, FYNNEI. This CDR3 has 14 amino acids. DNA of the CDR3: TGTGCCAGCAGTGGCTGGGGGGGTGGTTCACCCCTCCACTTT. Encoded protein: CASSGWGGGSPLHF.

The genes are TRBV28 and TRBJ2-7; TRBD2 matches at 12 bases. Germline V gene sequence: CDR1 MDHEN, CDR2 SYDVKM. The trim removed 6 bases at V and 9 bases at J, leaving 9 bases unmatched. The CDR3 covers 14 residues. The DNA for the CDR3 is TGTGCCAGCAGACCGGGACTAGCGGGTGAAGTGCAGTACTTC. This translates into CASRPGLAGEVQYF.

V and J are TRBV10-1 and TRBJ1-1, with a weak D call TRBD1 (5 bases). Germline V CDR1 and CDR2: WNHNN, SYGVQD (reference sequence). V was trimmed by 3 bases and J by 5 bases, leaving 13 bases between them. The CDR3 length is 14 residues. The CDR3 region has the DNA TGCGCCAGCAGTGACCAACGGACACTGACTGAAGCTTTCTTT. This codes for CASSDQRTLTEAFF.

This clone was counted a few times. The rearrangement joins TRBV9 to TRBJ2-1; 12 bases are shared with TRBD2. CDR3 length: 19 residues. Germline V gene data show CDR1 as SGDLS and CDR2 as YYNGEE. The trim removed 5 bases at V and 0 bases at J, leaving 12 bases unmatched. CDR3 residues: CASRAGTSGPESSYNEQFF. The CDR3, as DNA: TGTGCCAGCAGGGCCGGGACTAGCGGGCCCGAGAGCTCCTACAATGAGCAGTTCTTC.

This chain connects TRBV30 to TRBJ1-2, with 7 bases that match TRBD1. With 2 bases clipped from V and 7 bases from J, the junction kept 7 bases outside the gene matches. The germline CDR1 and CDR2 sequences are GTSNPN and SVGIG (reference sequence). The CDR3 runs 13 residues. CDR3 in DNA: TGTGCCTGGAGTCCGCAGACAGGGACTGGCTACACCTTC. This gives the protein CAWSPQTGTGYTF.

The chain links TRBV6-5 to TRBJ2-7, with 8 positions matching TRBD1. Germline V CDR1 and CDR2: MNHEY, SVGAGI. The CDR3 is made up of 14 amino acids. With V trimmed by 4 bases and J by 3 bases, 5 bases remained unmatched. The CDR3 nucleotides read TGTGCCAGCAGTTCCGGGACAGGAAGCTACGAGCAGTACTTC. Its protein product is CASSSGTGSYEQYF.

The chain links TRBV2 to TRBJ2-1; D call uncertain. There are 15 residues in the CDR3. V was trimmed by 2 bases and J by 1 base, leaving 9 bases between them. CDR1 is SNHLY and CDR2 is FYNNEI in the germline V gene. The CDR3 nucleotides read TGTGCCAGCAGTGAACCGTGGGCTTCCTACAATGAGCAGTTCTTC. Translation gives CASSEPWASYNEQFF.

This clone has just a few counts. The chain links TRBV6-5 to TRBJ1-5; 8 bases are shared with TRBD1. The CDR3 contains 13 residues. V shed 6 bases and J 4 bases; nucleotides not matched to a gene: 2. Per the germline V gene, CDR1 is MNHEY and CDR2 is SVGAGI. CDR3 loop: CASRRQGNQPQHF. In nucleotides, the CDR3 is TGTGCCAGCAGGAGACAGGGGAATCAGCCCCAGCATTTT.

This clone turned up a few times. The chain employs TRBV7-2 and TRBJ1-1; TRBD1 aligns across 10 bases. Germline trimming cut 5 bases from V and 5 bases from J; bases unmatched to any gene: 8. Per the germline V gene, CDR1 is SGHTA and CDR2 is FQGNSA. This CDR3 has 15 residues. The CDR3 protein is CASSPIRTGGTEAFF. In DNA form, the CDR3 reads TGTGCCAGCAGCCCGATTAGGACAGGGGGGACTGAAGCTTTCTTT.

The V gene is TRBV5-1, the J gene TRBJ2-7, with D maybe TRBD2 (7 bases). The germline V and J ends were trimmed by 0 bases and 1 base, with 11 bases remaining between them. From germline, CDR1 is SGHRS and CDR2 YFSETQ. This CDR3 is 15 amino acids long. CDR3 nucleotides: TGCGCCAGCAGCTTGGGCAAGGGGGGGTCCTACGAGCAGTACGTC. Residues: CASSLGKGGSYEQYV.

J is TRBJ2-5 and V is TRBV9; TRBD2 aligns across 8 bases. The V gene end was trimmed by 1 base and the J gene end by 5 bases; junction bases not matched to a gene: 7. The CDR3 contains 15 residues. CDR1 and CDR2 (germline): SGDLS, YYNGEE. CDR3 residues: CASSVYGGAQETQYF. In DNA, the CDR3 is TGTGCCAGCAGCGTATACGGGGGGGCTCAGGAGACCCAGTACTTC.

The rearrangement uses TRBV6-6 and TRBJ2-7; 7 bases map to TRBD1. Germline V CDR1 and CDR2: MNHNY, SVGAGI (reference sequence). V was clipped by 2 bases and J by 2 bases; unmatched bases: 3. This CDR3 contains 14 residues. CDR3 region: CASSYGDRAYEQYF. In nucleotides, the CDR3 is TGTGCCAGCAGTTACGGGGACAGAGCCTACGAGCAGTACTTC.

The chain employs TRBV30 and TRBJ1-2, with 10 bases identical to TRBD1. Trimming took 0 bases from V and 7 from J; bases not matched to a gene: 17. Germline CDR1 is GTSNPN and CDR2 is SVGIG (reference sequence). The CDR3 length is 18 residues. The CDR3 loop is CAWSVLRGTGEAWRGYTF. CDR3 coding DNA: TGTGCCTGGAGTGTACTTAGGGGGACAGGGGAGGCGTGGCGTGGCTACACCTTC.